These 9 T cell receptor beta chains were all obtained from the same sample, sequenced in a study of blood T cells in healthy people across ages. Primed by a sample-barcoded 5' primer and a J-beta primer mix, a second PCR proceeded for 7 to 11 cycles. TCRdb passed the 5' RACE reads through MiXCR, listing each CDR3 protein once. This sample yields over 600,000 distinct CDR3 sequences, of which about 56% are seen a single time; roughly 25% belongs to the top ten. Input material: blood. These TCRs come from a man aged 35 to 55 in good health.

The rearrangement joins TRBV20-1 to TRBJ2-7; 8 nucleotides match TRBD2. CDR1 and CDR2 (germline): DFQATT, SNEGSKA (reference sequence). The CDR3 is 13 residues long. The V gene end was trimmed by 3 bases and the J gene end by 2 bases; junction bases not matched to a gene: 3. The CDR3 sequence: CSARLAGTYEQYF. The CDR3 DNA follows: TGCAGTGCTAGGCTAGCGGGCACCTACGAGCAGTACTTC.

V and J are TRBV28 and TRBJ2-5; D perhaps matches TRBD1 (5 bases). Trimming removed 3 bases from V and 11 bases from J, with 19 bases in between. Germline V gene data show CDR1 as MDHEN and CDR2 as SYDVKM. The CDR3 runs to 14 residues. CDR3 sequence (DNA): TGTGCCAGCAGTTTTGAAGGGGCTGCCTACGGGCAGTACTTC. Amino acids: CASSFEGAAYGQYF.

V is TRBV6-4 and J is TRBJ2-1, with 10 nucleotides matching TRBD2. The CDR3 sequence is 16 residues long. J gave up 5 bases and V 6 bases, and 10 bases lay outside the gene matches. The V gene's germline CDR1 is MRHNA and CDR2 SNTAGT. CDR3 DNA: TGTGCCAGCAGCCGTTCAGCGGGAGGGCCTAACAATGAGCAGTTCTTC. It codes for CASSRSAGGPNNEQFF.

This clonotype occurred once. The chain combines TRBV29-1 with TRBJ2-1; the D call may be TRBD1 or TRBD2 (5 bases each). Matching the DNA end better, TRBJ2-7 makes the J call doubtful. Germline CDR1 reads SQVTM; CDR2 reads ANQGSEA. The CDR3 runs to 12 residues. This CDR3 is CSVAPRGNEQYF. The CDR3 DNA is TGCAGCGTGGCCCCGAGGGGCAATGAGCAGTACTTC.

This sequence joins TRBV24-1 and TRBJ2-4, with D unclear. The J call may be mistaken, given a closer DNA end match to TRBJ2-5. There are 17 residues in the CDR3. Germline V CDR1 and CDR2: KGHDR, SFDVKD. CDR3 coding DNA: TGTGCCACCAGTGATTTTATCGGCAGGACGATACAAGAGACCCAGTACTTC. It yields the protein CATSDFIGRTIQETQYF.

This chain joins TRBV29-1 and TRBJ2-5; 7 bases line up with TRBD1. TRBJ2-7 matches the DNA end more closely, so the J call is doubtful. Per germline, CDR1 SQVTM and CDR2 ANQGSEA. This CDR3 spans 12 amino acids. This CDR3 reads CSGTGDLGEQYF. The CDR3 region has the DNA TGCAGCGGAACAGGGGATTTGGGCGAGCAGTACTTC.

The rearrangement uses TRBV6-1 and TRBJ2-7; weak D call: TRBD1 (5 bases). Trimming cost V 4 bases and J 0 bases, with 16 bases left between them. Germline CDR1 is MNHNS and CDR2 is SASEGT. This CDR3 comprises 16 residues. CDR3 DNA sequence: TGTGCCAGCAGTGGTGCAGGGATCTCCTCCTCCTACGAGCAGTACTTC. Residues: CASSGAGISSSYEQYF.

This clonotype was counted only a few times. The chain joins TRBV29-1 to TRBJ2-5; tentatively, D is TRBD2 (5 bases). Germline V CDR1 and CDR2: SQVTM, ANQGSEA. This CDR3 has 10 residues. The V end lost 3 bases, the J end lost 11 bases, and 10 bases lay between the germline ends. The CDR3 loop reads CSVDPPGQYF. CDR3 sequence (DNA): TGCAGCGTTGATCCCCCGGGACAGTACTTC.

V usage is TRBV24-1 and J usage is TRBJ2-4, with TRBD2 matching over 14 bases. The end of the DNA aligns better with TRBJ2-5, so the J call may be wrong. Germline V gene lookup returns CDR1 KGHDR and CDR2 SFDVKD. CDR3 length equals 17 residues. The DNA for the CDR3 is TGTGCCACCAGTGATCCCCGGACTAGCGGGGGGCAAGAGACCCAGTACTTC. It encodes CATSDPRTSGGQETQYF.